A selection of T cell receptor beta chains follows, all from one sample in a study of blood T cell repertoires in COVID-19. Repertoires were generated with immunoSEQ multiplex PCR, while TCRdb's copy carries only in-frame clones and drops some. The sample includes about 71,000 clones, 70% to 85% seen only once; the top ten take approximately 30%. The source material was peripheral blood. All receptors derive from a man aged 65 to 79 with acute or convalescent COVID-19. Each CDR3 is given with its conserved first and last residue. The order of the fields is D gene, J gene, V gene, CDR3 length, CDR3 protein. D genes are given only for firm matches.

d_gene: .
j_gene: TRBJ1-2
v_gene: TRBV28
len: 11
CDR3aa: CASRNPGGYTF

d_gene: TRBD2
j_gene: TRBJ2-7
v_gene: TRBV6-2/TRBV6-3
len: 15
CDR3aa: CASSLTSGSTYEQYF

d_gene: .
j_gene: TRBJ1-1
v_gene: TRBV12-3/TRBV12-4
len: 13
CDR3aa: CASSRTGGTEAFF

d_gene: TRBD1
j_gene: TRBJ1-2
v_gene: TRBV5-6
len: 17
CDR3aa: CASSSGPRTGSSYGYTF

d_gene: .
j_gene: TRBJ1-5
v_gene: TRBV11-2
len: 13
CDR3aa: CASSTGSNQPQHF

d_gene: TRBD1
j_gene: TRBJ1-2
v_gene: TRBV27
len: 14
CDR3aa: CASRVGTGYYGYTF

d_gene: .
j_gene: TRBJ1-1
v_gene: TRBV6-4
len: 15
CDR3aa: CASRHRSFENTEAFF

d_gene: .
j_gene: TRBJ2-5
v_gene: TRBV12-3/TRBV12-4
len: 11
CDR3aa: CASSFRETQYF

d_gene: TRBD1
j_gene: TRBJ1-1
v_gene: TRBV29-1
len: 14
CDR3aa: CSVSGGQGNTEAFF

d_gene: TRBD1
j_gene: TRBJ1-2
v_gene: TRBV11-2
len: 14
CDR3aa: CASSLERGGAGYTF

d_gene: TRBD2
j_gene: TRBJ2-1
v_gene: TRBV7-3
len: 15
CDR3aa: CASSLLAGVQGEQFF

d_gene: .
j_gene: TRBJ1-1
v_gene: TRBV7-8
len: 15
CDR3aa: CASSLDSFLNTEAFF

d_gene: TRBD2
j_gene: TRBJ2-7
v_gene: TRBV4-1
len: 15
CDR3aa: CASSHSSGGSIEQYF

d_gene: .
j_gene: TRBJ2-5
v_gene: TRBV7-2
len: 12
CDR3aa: CASSLAPETQYF

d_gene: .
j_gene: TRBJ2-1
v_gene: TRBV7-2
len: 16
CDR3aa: CASSSLTSRGYNEQFF

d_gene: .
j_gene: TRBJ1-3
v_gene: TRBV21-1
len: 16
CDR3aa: CASSKAGQDIGNTIYF

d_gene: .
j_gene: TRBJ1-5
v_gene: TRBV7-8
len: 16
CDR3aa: CASSLRAGQVGQPQHF

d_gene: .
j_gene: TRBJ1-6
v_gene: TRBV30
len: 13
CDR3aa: CAWSQGYDSPLHF

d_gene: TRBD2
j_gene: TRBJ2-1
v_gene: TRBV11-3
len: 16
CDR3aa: CASSQGASGSFNEQFF

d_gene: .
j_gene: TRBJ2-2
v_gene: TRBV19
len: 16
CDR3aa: CASRPGANKLTGELFF

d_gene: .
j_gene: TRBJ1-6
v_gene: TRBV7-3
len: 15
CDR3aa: CASSLQGRGNSPLHF

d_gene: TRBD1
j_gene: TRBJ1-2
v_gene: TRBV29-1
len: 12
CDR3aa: CSVDPGGEGYTF

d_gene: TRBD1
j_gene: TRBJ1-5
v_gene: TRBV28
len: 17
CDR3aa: CASSLLLGGTGLQPQHF

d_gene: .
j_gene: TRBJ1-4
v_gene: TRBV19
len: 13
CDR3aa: CASSPLTNEKLFF

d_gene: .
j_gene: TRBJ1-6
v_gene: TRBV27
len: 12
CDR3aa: CASSFVGSPLHF

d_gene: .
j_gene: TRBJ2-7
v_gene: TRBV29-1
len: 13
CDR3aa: CSVGPTSFYEQYF

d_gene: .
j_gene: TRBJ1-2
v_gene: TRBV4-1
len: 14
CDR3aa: CASSQGDRDYGYTF

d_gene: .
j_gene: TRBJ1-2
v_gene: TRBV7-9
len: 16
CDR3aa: CASSSTQRDPGYGYTF

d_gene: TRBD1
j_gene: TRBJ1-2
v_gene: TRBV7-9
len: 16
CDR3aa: CASSYTGQGPNYGYTF

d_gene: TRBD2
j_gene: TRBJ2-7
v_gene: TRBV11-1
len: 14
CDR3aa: CASSRTSGRYEQYF

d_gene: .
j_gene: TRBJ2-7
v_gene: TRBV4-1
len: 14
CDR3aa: CASSPFESSYEQYF

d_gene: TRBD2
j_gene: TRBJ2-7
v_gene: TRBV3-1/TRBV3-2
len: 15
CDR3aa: CASSLLAGDMGEQYF

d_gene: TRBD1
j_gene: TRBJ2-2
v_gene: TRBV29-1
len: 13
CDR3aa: CSVRDRAGGELFF

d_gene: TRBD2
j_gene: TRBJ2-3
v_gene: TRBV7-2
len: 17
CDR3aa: CASNRLPSGNGEDTQYF

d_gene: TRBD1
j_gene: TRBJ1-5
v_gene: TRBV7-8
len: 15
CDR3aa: CASSPTPRGQQPQHF

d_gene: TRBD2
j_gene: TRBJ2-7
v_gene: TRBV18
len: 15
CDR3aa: CASSPTSGYTYEQYF

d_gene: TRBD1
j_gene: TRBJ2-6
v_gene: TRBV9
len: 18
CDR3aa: CASSPTPGGATGANVLTF

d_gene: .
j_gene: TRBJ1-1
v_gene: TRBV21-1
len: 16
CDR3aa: CASSSRDRGLLTEAFF

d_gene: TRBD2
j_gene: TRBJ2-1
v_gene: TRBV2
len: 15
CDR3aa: CASRPTSGAHNEQFF

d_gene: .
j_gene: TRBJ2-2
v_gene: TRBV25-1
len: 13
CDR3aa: CASTRENTGELFF

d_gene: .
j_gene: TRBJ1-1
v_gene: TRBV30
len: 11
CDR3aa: CAWSHGDEAFF